This TCR beta chain originates from a study of OX40 agonist ivuxolimab in advanced cancers. General notes on the study: The costimulatory receptor OX40 (CD134) was targeted by ivuxolimab, a fully human IgG2 agonistic monoclonal antibody. Intravenous ivuxolimab was administered to patients every 2 weeks at six dose levels: 0.01, 0.1, 0.3, 1.5, 3 and 10 mg/kg. Among the roughly 54 dose-escalation patients, around 20 had hepatocellular carcinoma, roughly 15 melanoma, 9 renal cell carcinoma and 9 head and neck cancer. In the dose-escalation cohort, approximately 82% of patients were male, and the mean age was around 60 years with a range of roughly 20 to 79. Patients were allowed to have had prior anti-PD-1, anti-PD-L1 or anti-CTLA-4 therapy, and around 40% of the dose-escalation patients had previously received checkpoint inhibitors. Partial responses were achieved by three dose-escalation patients, of whom one had hepatocellular carcinoma and two had cutaneous melanoma. The purpose of peripheral TCRbeta sequencing was to test whether ivuxolimab changed TCR sequence diversity and led to clonal T-cell expansion. The paper covers the monotherapy dose-escalation part of the phase I ivuxolimab trial, which included N of about 56 patients.

The germline V gene supplies CDR1 LGHNA and CDR2 YSLEER. The CDR3 measures 15 amino acids from cysteine to phenylalanine. The read is trimmed to its CDR3 DNA, 45 bases read in frame from base 1. The trial excluded patients who had a history of autoimmune disease or who were on systemic immunosuppression. Peripheral blood for TCR sequencing was collected from all dose cohorts at baseline, on cycle 4 day 1, and on cycle 7 day 1. The samples were drawn from a first-in-human, open-label, multicenter phase I dose-escalation trial of ivuxolimab. The trial enrolled adults with locally advanced or metastatic head and neck squamous cell, hepatocellular, melanoma or renal cell carcinoma. CD4+ and CD8+ T cells were sorted separately from peripheral blood before TCR sequencing. The research as a whole found: In the 0.1-3.0 mg/kg groups, partial responders were among the patients with the lowest normalized peripheral clonal expansion, particularly in CD8+ T cells. Clonal expansion of both CD4+ and CD8+ blood T cells was observed from baseline to week 6 at doses 0.1 to 3.0 mg/kg. The antigen specificity of the peripheral T cells that underwent clonal expansion was not determined. After ivuxolimab, expanded clones were on average more numerous among CD8+ T cells than among CD4+ T cells. Low levels of normalized T-cell clonal expansion were also seen in some patients who did not respond.

To sequence the TCRbeta CDR3 region, genomic DNA was isolated from the sorted cells. The immunoSEQ Assay was used for sequencing of TCRbeta CDR3 regions. TCRdb's version of the immuneACCESS table is confined to in-frame rearrangements and falls short of the full clone set. An unresolved V gene accounts for under half of the shortfall where checked; the remainder is of unknown origin. Present in this sample are about 55,000 clones, around 77% of which were seen just once. The ten biggest clones cover roughly 6% of the sample. Notes on this clone: What antigen it recognizes has not been identified. At one end, the junction sequence differs from germline, possibly due to a read error.

Here the chain combines TRBV4-3 and TRBJ1-3, with the identity of the D gene unclear. This clonotype originated in an adult with an advanced solid tumor such as melanoma, head and neck, liver or kidney cancer. Sequenced material: CD4+ or CD8+ T cells sorted from blood, taken in a trial of the OX40 agonist ivuxolimab. The DNA sequence is as follows: TGCGCCAGCAGCAAAGAAGAGTTTACAGGAAACACCATATATTTT. Its protein reads: CASSKEEFTGNTIYF.